This T cell receptor beta chain originates from a study of T-cell reconstitution after alpha-beta-depleted transplantation in children (dated by TCRdb to 2015 to 2016). Broadly, across the study: Using TCR repertoire profiling, the study followed T-cell immune reconstitution in a quantitative way in children after TCRalphabeta/CD19-depleted allogeneic hematopoietic cell transplantation.

Paper-wide results and their limitations: Apparently early alphabetaT-cell count recovery about two months after transplant reportedly relied on only several hundred rapidly expanded clones derived from non-depleted graft cells. Over subsequent months, a decline in hyperexpanded clone frequencies was noted, and after one year, T-cell counts and TCRbeta diversity were mostly ascribed to newly produced T cells. In some patients, the high TCRbeta diversity seen at day 60 was put down to recipient T cells and intrathymic progenitors that had survived conditioning.

In regard to this clonotype: Its antigen is unknown. Base qualities are not provided; no much larger clone lies one nucleotide away.

What this sample's treatment or condition label stands for: allogeneic hematopoietic cell transplantation with graft depleted of TCRalphabeta T cells and CD19 B cells. The children who served as transplant recipients had been given grafts of TCRalphabeta/CD19-depleted allogeneic hematopoietic cells. Per the germline V gene (reference sequence), SEHNR is the CDR1 and FQNEAQ is the CDR2. V lost 4 bases and J lost 5 bases, and the count of bases not matched to a germline gene is 11. The CDR3 numbers 16 residues from cysteine through phenylalanine. The read is trimmed to its CDR3 DNA, 48 bases read in frame from base 1. The method was PCR. The run used an Illumina HiSeq 2500. TCR library preparation used molecular barcoding, with unique molecular identifiers applied to normalize quantification of the TCRbeta repertoire. TCRdb took the public reads, trimmed them with fastp at Q25, ran MiXCR for clone calling and kept in-frame beta chains. Each entry merges the rows of one CDR3 protein and shows their most common DNA and genes. The table for this sample lists approximately 430,000 distinct CDR3 sequences; about a sixth of them were counted only once. The ten top clones hold less than 30% of the sample.

This sequence was found in a boy younger than two who had a stem cell transplant for Wiskott-Aldrich syndrome, so the T cells may come from the graft donor. The chain uses TRBV7-9 and TRBJ2-3; the central 8 bases match TRBD2. Sequenced here: PBMCs, mostly from graft donor cells, sampled 360 days after TCRalphabeta/CD19-depleted stem cell transplant. The CDR3 corresponds to CASSSTAGGLLDTQYF. The DNA reads as follows: TGTGCCAGCAGCTCAACCGCGGGGGGCCTCTTAGATACGCAGTATTTT. The full variable domain, with segments outside the CDR3 supplied by the reference TRBV7-9 and TRBJ2-3 proteins, appears as DTGVSQNPRHKITKRGQNVTFRCDPISEHNRLYWYRQTLGQGPEFLTYFQNEAQLEKSRLLSDRFSAERPKGSFSTLEIQRTEQGDSAMYLCASSSTAGGLLDTQYFGPGTRLTVL.